Described below is a single TCR beta chain sequence and its context. The antigen is undetermined. J gave up 1 base and V 5 bases, and 5 bases lay outside the gene matches. Germline V gene data show CDR1 as SGHAT and CDR2 as FQNNGV. This CDR3 has 17 amino acids. Using immunoSEQ multiplex PCR, the repertoire was profiled, and TCRdb retains in-frame clones only, with some absent. Of approximately 82,000 clones in the sample, 86% were seen once. This sample is drawn from a study of OX40 agonist ivuxolimab in advanced cancers. Study summary: An agonistic anti-OX40 (CD134) antibody, ivuxolimab, was used to treat the patients. One hepatocellular carcinoma and two cutaneous melanoma patients partially responded.

Overall study results and limits: The antigen specificity of the peripheral T cells (those that were expanded) was not determined.

Sequencing was performed on CD4+ or CD8+ T cells sorted from blood, taken in a trial of the OX40 agonist ivuxolimab. This receptor was obtained from an adult with an advanced solid tumor such as melanoma, head and neck, liver or kidney cancer. The chain is built from TRBV11-2 and TRBJ2-7, with 16 bases identical to TRBD2. The CDR3 DNA follows: TGTGCCAGCAGCGCCGGGACTAGCGGGAGGGTATCCTACGAGCAGTACTTC. It translates to CASSAGTSGRVSYEQYF.